A single sample gave rise to the 22 T cell receptor beta chains below, sequenced in a study of Ad26.COV2.S vaccination and SARS-CoV-2 variants. The protocol was immunoSEQ multiplex PCR, while the TCRdb copy is restricted to in-frame clones and leaves out a portion. Of around 100,000 clones listed, around three quarters are singletons. The sequencing here drew on peripheral blood, taken after recovery from COVID-19. These receptors were obtained from a human donor who had recovered from COVID-19.

V is TRBV7-9 and J is TRBJ2-3; perhaps TRBD2 as D (6 bases). This CDR3 spans 13 amino acids. Per the germline V gene, CDR1 is SEHNR and CDR2 is FQNEAQ (reference sequence). The V and J ends lost 4 bases and 1 base respectively, with 6 bases between them. The chain's CDR3 is CASSWGGTDTQYF. The CDR3 DNA is TGTGCCAGCAGCTGGGGGGGCACAGATACGCAGTATTTT.

Here the CDR3 reads CASSEYGGRDSYNSPLHF. In nucleotides, the CDR3 is TGTGCCAGCAGTGAATACGGGGGCCGGGACAGCTATAATTCACCCCTCCACTTT. The rearrangement joins TRBV25-1 to TRBJ1-6; 7 positions agree with TRBD1. The germline CDR1 and CDR2 sequences are MGHDK and SYGVNS. With 0 bases clipped from V and 3 bases from J, the junction kept 8 bases outside the gene matches. CDR3 length: 18 amino acids.

This clone is classed as medium-sized (0.01 to 0.1%). This chain uses TRBV14 with TRBJ1-1; 8 bases align to TRBD1. CDR3 length: 15 amino acids. Germline V CDR1 and CDR2: SGHDN, FVKESK. J gave up 0 bases and V 5 bases, and 5 bases lay outside the gene matches. The DNA for the CDR3 is TGTGCCAGCAGCGCGCAGGGGGCGTTGAACACTGAAGCTTTCTTT. Amino acids: CASSAQGALNTEAFF.

The CDR3 sequence is CASSFMNTEAFF. The CDR3 DNA sequence: TGTGCCAGCAGCTTTATGAACACTGAAGCTTTCTTT. V gene TRBV7-9 combines with J gene TRBJ1-1, with D unclear. The germline V gene encodes CDR1 SEHNR and CDR2 FQNEAQ (reference sequence). This CDR3 region has 12 residues. Trimming stripped 3 bases from V and 0 bases from J, with 2 bases between.

The J gene is TRBJ1-2, the V gene TRBV30, with unresolved D. The CDR3 extends over 12 amino acids. Germline V gene sequence: CDR1 GTSNPN, CDR2 SVGIG (reference sequence). V lost 1 base, J lost 2 bases, and 5 bases lay in between. CDR3 sequence: CAWSAQNYGYTF. In nucleotides, the CDR3 is TGTGCCTGGAGTGCGCAGAACTATGGCTACACCTTC.

This clone was detected only once. The chain joins TRBV27 to TRBJ2-7; D perhaps matches TRBD1 (5 bases). V was clipped by 0 bases and J by 6 bases, with 6 bases between them. The CDR3 sequence is 12 residues long. The germline CDR1 and CDR2 sequences are MNHEY and SMNVEV (reference sequence). The CDR3 region has the DNA TGTGCCAGCAGTTTATCAAGGGGCGAGCAGTACTTC. Encoded protein: CASSLSRGEQYF.

V usage is TRBV4-2 and J usage is TRBJ1-5; weak D call: TRBD1 (5 bases). V gave up 1 base and J gave up 2 bases, with 12 bases separating them. Germline CDR1 reads LGHNA; CDR2 reads YNFKEQ. The CDR3 loop spans 16 amino acids. The CDR3 protein is CASSQVSGRGNQPQHF. CDR3 nucleotides: TGTGCCAGCAGCCAAGTTTCAGGGCGAGGCAATCAGCCCCAGCATTTT.

The rearrangement links TRBV3-1 (or the pseudogene TRBV3-2) to TRBJ1-5; D gene ambiguous. CDR1 is LGHDT and CDR2 is YNNKEL in the germline V gene (reference sequence). The V gene lost 8 bases and the J gene lost 10 bases, with 15 bases spanning the gap. The length of the CDR3 is 12 residues. The CDR3 loop reads CASSESWGPQHF. The CDR3 DNA reads as TGTGCCAGCTCGGAGTCCTGGGGTCCCCAGCATTTT.

The chain carries TRBV6-5 and TRBJ2-3; D is uncertain. V was pared by 6 bases and J by 2 bases, with 6 bases between. The CDR3 contains 12 residues. CDR1 is MNHEY, CDR2 SVGAGI, per germline. The CDR3 coding sequence is TGTGCCAGCAGCACAAACACAGATACGCAGTATTTT. Translation: CASSTNTDTQYF.

Only a few counts were recorded for this clone. The rearrangement links TRBV5-4 to TRBJ2-7; weak D call: TRBD1 (6 bases). V was trimmed by 5 bases and J by 7 bases, leaving 10 bases between them. The germline V gene has CDR1 SGHNT and CDR2 YYREEE (reference sequence). The CDR3 loop spans 11 amino acids. The CDR3 DNA follows: TGTGCCAGCAGGGCAGGGGAAGAGCAGTACTTC. Protein: CASRAGEEQYF.

Details on this clone: Other DNA variants within this sample encode the same CDR3. The chain links TRBV3-1 (or the pseudogene TRBV3-2) to TRBJ1-1; TRBD1 matches at 7 bases. Germline values: CDR1 LGHDT, CDR2 YNNKEL (reference sequence). The CDR3 is made up of 12 amino acids. V lost 3 bases, J lost 7 bases, and 2 bases stayed unmatched. The CDR3 bases are TGTGCCAGCAGCCAGGGGGACAGTGAAGCTTTCTTT. The encoded protein is CASSQGDSEAFF.

This clone was seen a few times. This chain connects TRBV7-9 to TRBJ2-1; the match to TRBD1 covers 7 bases. This CDR3 is 12 amino acids long. Looked up from germline, CDR1 is SEHNR and CDR2 is FQNEAQ (reference sequence). With 1 base clipped from V and 15 bases from J, the junction kept 6 bases outside the gene matches. The CDR3 region has the DNA TGTGCCAGCAGCTTAGGCGAGACAGGGCGGTTCTTC. As protein: CASSLGETGRFF.

This clone has only a few counts. This rearrangement joins TRBV10-1 to TRBJ2-2; no clear D. In germline, CDR1 is WNHNN, CDR2 SYGVQD (reference sequence). This CDR3 is 14 amino acids long. Trimming left V 1 base short and J 3 bases short, with 6 bases between. CDR3 nucleotides: TGCGCCAGCAGTGAGTTAGCCGACACCGGGGAGCTGTTTTTT. It yields the protein CASSELADTGELFF.

About this clone: The CDR3 does not end in the conserved phenylalanine or tryptophan, so this is likely a read error. This chain connects TRBV6-1 to TRBJ2-7, with D unresolved. CDR3 length: 12 amino acids. CDR1 is MNHNS, CDR2 SASEGT, per germline. The CDR3 DNA follows: TGTGCCAGCAGTGAACGTAGCTACCAGCAGTACCTC. Its protein is CASSERSYQQYL.

In this sample, this clone turned up once. This chain uses TRBV28 with TRBJ1-4; unclear D gene. From germline, CDR1 is MDHEN and CDR2 SYDVKM. The CDR3 extends over 14 amino acids. V dropped 3 bases and J dropped 3 bases, with 8 bases sitting between them. The CDR3 here is CASSFGLPNEKLFF. CDR3 nucleotides: TGTGCCAGCAGTTTCGGGCTTCCTAATGAAAAACTGTTTTTT.

The J gene is TRBJ2-1, the V gene TRBV28; 12 bases line up with TRBD1. Per the germline V gene, CDR1 is MDHEN and CDR2 is SYDVKM. The CDR3 spans 16 residues. Trimming at V came to 5 bases and at J to 6 bases, leaving 8 bases not matched to a gene. DNA of the CDR3: TGTGCCAGCAGTCCTAGGGGGACAGGGGGCCGCAATGAGCAGTTCTTC. Amino acid sequence: CASSPRGTGGRNEQFF.

The chain has TRBV20-1 and TRBJ2-1; tentative D call: TRBD1 (6 bases). V was cut by 0 bases and J by 13 bases, with 10 bases left in between. The length of the CDR3 is 11 residues. The germline CDR1 and CDR2 sequences are DFQATT and SNEGSKA (reference sequence). The CDR3 protein is CSAREQGKQFF. The CDR3 bases are TGCAGTGCTAGAGAACAGGGCAAACAGTTCTTC.

With regard to this clone: The junction does not match germline at one end; this may be a read error. V and J are TRBV18 and TRBJ2-3; D is perhaps TRBD1 or TRBD2 (5 bases each). Germline CDR1 is KGHSH and CDR2 is LQKENI. The CDR3 spans 16 residues. The CDR3 DNA is TGTGCCAGCTCAGCACCGGGGCTGAAGTCGGCCGATACGCAGTATTTT. This gives the protein CASSAPGLKSADTQYF.

The chain carries TRBV6-1 and TRBJ2-7, with D possibly TRBD2 on 6 matching bases. Trimming cost V 2 bases and J 6 bases, with 14 bases left between them. CDR1 and CDR2 (germline): MNHNS, SASEGT. This CDR3 has 14 residues. As DNA, the CDR3 is TGTGCCAGCAGTGAATATGGAGGGATCCGCGAGCAGTACTTC. It encodes CASSEYGGIREQYF.

This clone was counted once. The chain is built from TRBV19 and TRBJ2-3; the D is unclear. This CDR3 is 11 amino acids long. The V and J ends lost 6 bases and 1 base respectively, with 2 bases between them. Per germline, CDR1 LNHDA and CDR2 SQIVND (reference sequence). The CDR3 is CASRRTDTQYF. The CDR3 coding sequence is TGTGCCAGTAGGCGCACAGATACGCAGTATTTT.

The rearrangement joins TRBV5-4 to TRBJ1-1, with 7 bases identical to TRBD1. This CDR3 is 15 amino acids long. Germline lookup yields CDR1 SGHNT and CDR2 YYREEE (reference sequence). The trim removed 0 bases at V and 0 bases at J, leaving 2 bases unmatched. The CDR3 here is CASSLGQGVNTEAFF. In nucleotides, the CDR3 is TGTGCCAGCAGCTTGGGACAGGGAGTGAACACTGAAGCTTTCTTT.

This clone was detected only once. This rearrangement joins TRBV19 to TRBJ2-1; D might be TRBD1 (5 bases). V dropped 5 bases and J dropped 7 bases, with 18 bases sitting between them. Per germline, CDR1 LNHDA and CDR2 SQIVND (reference sequence). The CDR3 covers 15 residues. CDR3 amino acids: CASSPSYRDRNEQFF. CDR3 nucleotide sequence: TGTGCCAGTAGTCCAAGCTACCGCGACAGAAATGAGCAGTTCTTC.